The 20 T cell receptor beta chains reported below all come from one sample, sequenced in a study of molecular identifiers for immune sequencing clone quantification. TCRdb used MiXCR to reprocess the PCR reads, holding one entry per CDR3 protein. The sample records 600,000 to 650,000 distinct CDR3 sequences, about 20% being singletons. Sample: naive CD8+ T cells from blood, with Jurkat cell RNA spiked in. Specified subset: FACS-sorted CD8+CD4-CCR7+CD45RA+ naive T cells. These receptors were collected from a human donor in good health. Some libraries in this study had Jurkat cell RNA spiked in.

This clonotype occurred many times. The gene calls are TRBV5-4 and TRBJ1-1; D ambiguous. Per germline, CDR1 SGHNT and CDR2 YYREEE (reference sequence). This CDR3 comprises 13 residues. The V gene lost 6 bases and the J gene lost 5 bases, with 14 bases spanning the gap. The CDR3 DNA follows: TGTGCCAGCACCTCTGCCAGCCGGACTGAAGCTTTCTTT. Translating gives CASTSASRTEAFF.

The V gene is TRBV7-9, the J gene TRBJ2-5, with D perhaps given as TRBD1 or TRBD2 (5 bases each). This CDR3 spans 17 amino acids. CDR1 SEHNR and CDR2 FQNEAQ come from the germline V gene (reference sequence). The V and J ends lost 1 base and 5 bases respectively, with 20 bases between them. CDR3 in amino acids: CASSLVGRLGEEETQYF. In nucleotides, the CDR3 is TGTGCCAGCAGCTTAGTGGGACGCCTGGGCGAGGAGGAGACCCAGTACTTC.

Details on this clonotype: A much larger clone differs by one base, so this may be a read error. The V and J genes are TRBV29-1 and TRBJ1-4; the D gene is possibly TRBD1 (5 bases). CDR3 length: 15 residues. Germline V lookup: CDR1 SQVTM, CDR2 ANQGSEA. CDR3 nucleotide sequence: TGCGGCGTTGTAGCTGGGGCAGCCTCCTTTGAAAAACTGTTTTTT. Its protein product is CGVVAGAASFEKLFF.

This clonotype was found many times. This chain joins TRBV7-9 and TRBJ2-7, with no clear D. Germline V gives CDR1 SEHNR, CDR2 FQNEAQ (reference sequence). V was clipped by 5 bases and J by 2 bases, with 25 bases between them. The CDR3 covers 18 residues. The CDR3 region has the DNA TGTGCCAGCAGCCCACCCCCTCCCGGATTGGACGGAACCTACGAGCAGTACTTC. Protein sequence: CASSPPPPGLDGTYEQYF.

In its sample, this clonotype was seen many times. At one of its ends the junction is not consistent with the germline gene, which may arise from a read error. CDR3 loop: CASSFKGRSDEQYF. The CDR3, as DNA: TGTGCCAGCAGTTTTAAAGGCCGCTCCGACGAGCAGTACTTC. V gene TRBV27 combines with J gene TRBJ2-7; D unclear. The CDR3 is 14 residues long. CDR1 and CDR2 (germline): MNHEY, SMNVEV (reference sequence).

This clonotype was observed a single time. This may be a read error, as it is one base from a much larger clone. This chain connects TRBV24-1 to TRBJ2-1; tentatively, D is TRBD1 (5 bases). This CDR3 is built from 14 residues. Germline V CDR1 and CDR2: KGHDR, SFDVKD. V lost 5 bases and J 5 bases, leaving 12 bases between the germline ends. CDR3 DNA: TGTGCCACCAGTGGAGAGACAGAAGACAATGAGCAGTTCTTC. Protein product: CATSGETEDNEQFF.

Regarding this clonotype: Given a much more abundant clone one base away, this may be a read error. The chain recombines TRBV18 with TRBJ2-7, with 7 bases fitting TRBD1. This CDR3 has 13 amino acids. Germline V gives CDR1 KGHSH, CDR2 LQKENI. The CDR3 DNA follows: TGTGCCAGCTCACCCGAGACAGGGTACGGGCAGTACTTC. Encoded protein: CASSPETGYGQYF.

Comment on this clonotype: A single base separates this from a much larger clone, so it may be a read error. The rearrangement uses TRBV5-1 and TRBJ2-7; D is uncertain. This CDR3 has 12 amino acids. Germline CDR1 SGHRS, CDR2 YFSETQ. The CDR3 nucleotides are TGCGCCGGCAGCACGTCGGGTAACGAGCAGTACTTC. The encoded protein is CAGSTSGNEQYF.

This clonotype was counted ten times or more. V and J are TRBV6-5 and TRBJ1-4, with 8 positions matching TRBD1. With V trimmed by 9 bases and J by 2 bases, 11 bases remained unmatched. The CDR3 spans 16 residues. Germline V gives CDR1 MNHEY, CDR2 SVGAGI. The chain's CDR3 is CASRIGQGATNEKLFF. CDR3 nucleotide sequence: TGTGCCAGTAGAATCGGGCAGGGGGCTACTAATGAAAAACTGTTTTTT.

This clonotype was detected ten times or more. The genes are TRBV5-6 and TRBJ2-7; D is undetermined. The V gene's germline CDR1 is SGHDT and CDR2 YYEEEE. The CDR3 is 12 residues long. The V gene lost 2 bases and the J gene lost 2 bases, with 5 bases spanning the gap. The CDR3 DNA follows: TGTGCCAGCAGCTTCACCACCTACGAGCAGTACTTC. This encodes CASSFTTYEQYF.

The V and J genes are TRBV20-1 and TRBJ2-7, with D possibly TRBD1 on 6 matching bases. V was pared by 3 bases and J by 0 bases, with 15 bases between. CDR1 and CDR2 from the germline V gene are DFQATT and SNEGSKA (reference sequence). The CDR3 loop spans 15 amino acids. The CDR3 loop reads CSARHSGHPSYEQYF. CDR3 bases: TGCAGTGCTAGGCATTCGGGACATCCCTCCTACGAGCAGTACTTC.

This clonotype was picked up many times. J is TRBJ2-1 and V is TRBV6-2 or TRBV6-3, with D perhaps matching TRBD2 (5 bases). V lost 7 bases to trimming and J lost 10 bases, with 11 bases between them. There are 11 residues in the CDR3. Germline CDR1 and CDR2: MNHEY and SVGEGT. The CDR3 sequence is CASNYGGEQFF. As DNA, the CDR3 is TGTGCCAGCAACTACGGAGGAGAGCAGTTCTTC.

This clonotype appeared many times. The CDR3 nucleotides are TGTGCCAGCAGCCCCGTGGGGTTAAACCCTAATGAAAAACTGTTTTTT. Translated, it gives CASSPVGLNPNEKLFF. This sequence joins TRBV28 and TRBJ1-4; D not certain. Germline loops: CDR1 MDHEN, CDR2 SYDVKM. The V gene lost 6 bases and the J gene lost 3 bases, with 17 bases spanning the gap. The CDR3 consists of 16 residues.

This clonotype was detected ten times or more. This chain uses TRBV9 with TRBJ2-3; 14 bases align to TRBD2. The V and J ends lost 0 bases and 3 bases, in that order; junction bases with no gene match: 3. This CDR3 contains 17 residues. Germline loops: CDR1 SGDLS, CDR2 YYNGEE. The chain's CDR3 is CASSVAGLAGETDTQYF. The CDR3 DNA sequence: TGTGCCAGCAGCGTAGCGGGACTAGCGGGGGAAACAGATACGCAGTATTTT.

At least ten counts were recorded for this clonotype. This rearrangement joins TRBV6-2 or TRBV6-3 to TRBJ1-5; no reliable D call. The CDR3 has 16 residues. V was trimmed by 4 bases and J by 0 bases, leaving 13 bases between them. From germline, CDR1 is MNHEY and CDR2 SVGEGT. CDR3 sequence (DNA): TGTGCCAGCAGTTTACTCCCCGGTTATAGCAATCAGCCCCAGCATTTT. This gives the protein CASSLLPGYSNQPQHF.

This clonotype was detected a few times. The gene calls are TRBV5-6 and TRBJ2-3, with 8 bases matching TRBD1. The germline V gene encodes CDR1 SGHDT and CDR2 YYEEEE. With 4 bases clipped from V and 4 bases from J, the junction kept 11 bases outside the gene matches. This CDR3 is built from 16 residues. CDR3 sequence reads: CASSTSTGDSSDTQYF. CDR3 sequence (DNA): TGTGCCAGCAGCACTTCGACAGGGGACAGTTCAGATACGCAGTATTTT.

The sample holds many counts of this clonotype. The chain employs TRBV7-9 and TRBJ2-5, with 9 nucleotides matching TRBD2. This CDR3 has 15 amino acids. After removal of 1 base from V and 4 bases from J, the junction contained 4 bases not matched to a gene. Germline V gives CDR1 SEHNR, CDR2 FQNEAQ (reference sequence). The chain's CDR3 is CASSLEAGGPETQYF. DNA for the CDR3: TGTGCCAGCAGCTTAGAGGCGGGAGGGCCAGAGACCCAGTACTTC.

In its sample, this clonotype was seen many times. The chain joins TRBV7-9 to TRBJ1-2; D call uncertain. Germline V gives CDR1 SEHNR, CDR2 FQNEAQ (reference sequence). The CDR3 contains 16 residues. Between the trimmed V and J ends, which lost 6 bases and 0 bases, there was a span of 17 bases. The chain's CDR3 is CASSPTTGSPNYGYTF. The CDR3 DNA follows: TGTGCCAGCAGTCCTACGACGGGTTCTCCTAACTATGGCTACACCTTC.

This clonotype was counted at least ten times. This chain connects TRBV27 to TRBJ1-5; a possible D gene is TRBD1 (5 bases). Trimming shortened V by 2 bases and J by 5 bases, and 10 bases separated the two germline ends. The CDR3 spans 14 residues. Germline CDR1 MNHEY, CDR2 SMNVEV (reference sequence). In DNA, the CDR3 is TGTGCCAGCAGTTTACAGGGAATTCATCAGCCCCAGCATTTT. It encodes CASSLQGIHQPQHF.

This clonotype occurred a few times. The CDR3 region is CASSPRGWNEAFF. The DNA of the CDR3 is TGTGCCAGCAGCCCCAGGGGGTGGAATGAAGCTTTCTTT. The chain recombines TRBV27 with TRBJ1-1, with TRBD1 matching over 7 bases. The V and J ends lost 6 bases and 7 bases, in that order; junction bases with no gene match: 8. The CDR3 loop spans 13 amino acids. Per the germline V gene, CDR1 is MNHEY and CDR2 is SMNVEV (reference sequence).